This T cell receptor (beta chain) was identified during a study of T cell repertoires in cytomegalovirus infection. At the level of the study: Both CMV infection and a matching HLA type were indicated by public TCR beta signatures.

This clonotype was observed many times. The target antigen is unknown. TCRdb recomputed calls from the reads with MiXCR, one row per CDR3 protein. The table shows around 430,000 distinct CDR3 sequences, with roughly 46% occurring only once. General study findings and limits: The ex vivo response was dominated by HLA-C-restricted CMV-specific TCR beta clonotypes.

The origin of this receptor is a human donor in good health (CMV status not recorded). Some clones in this sample may be carry-over from other donors' samples. Specimen: cultured PBMCs, collected from culture after CMV antigen stimulation.

CDR3 sequence reads: CASSLPGEETQYF. DNA of the CDR3: TGTGCCAGCAGCCTTCCGGGAGAAGAGACCCAGTACTTC. This rearrangement joins TRBV11-2 to TRBJ2-5, with D possibly TRBD2 on 6 matching bases. Trimming took off 5 bases at V and 3 bases at J, with 10 bases between the two ends. Germline-derived CDR1 and CDR2 are SGHAT and FQNNGV. The CDR3 length is 13 residues.